The 26 T cell receptor beta chains listed next were all sequenced from one sample in a study of blood T cells in healthy people across ages. The authors ran a second PCR of about 7 to 11 cycles using a sample-barcoded 5' primer and a J-beta primer mix. In TCRdb, the 5' RACE reads were re-called with MiXCR into one record per CDR3 protein. There are approximately 820,000 distinct CDR3 sequences in the sample; around 45% occur only once, and roughly 19% lies in the top ten. The source material was blood. The receptors originated from a man aged 60-69 years in good health.

As regards this clonotype: An end of the junction does not agree with germline; a read error may underlie this. In DNA, the CDR3 is TGCGCCAGCAGCTTGGGCCTTCTAGCGGGCGACCAGGAGACCCAGTACTTC. It codes for CASSLGLLAGDQETQYF. This chain joins TRBV5-1 and TRBJ2-4; 8 positions match TRBD2. The J call is doubtful: the DNA matches TRBJ2-5 better. CDR3 length equals 17 residues. The germline CDR1 and CDR2 sequences are SGHRS and YFSETQ.

This clonotype was picked up a small number of times. V usage is TRBV6-2 or TRBV6-3 and J usage is TRBJ2-7; TRBD1 matches 7 bases. CDR1 and CDR2 from the germline V gene are MNHEY and SVGEGT. The CDR3 extends over 15 amino acids. V lost 2 bases to trimming and J lost 5 bases; unmatched junction nucleotides: 9. The CDR3 DNA sequence: TGTGCCAGCAGTTACGGGGCCAGGGGGTACGACGAGCAGTACTTC. Residues: CASSYGARGYDEQYF.

CDR3: CASSYGDGSTDTQYF. The CDR3 bases are TGTGCCAGCAGCTATGGGGACGGAAGCACAGATACGCAGTATTTT. This chain joins TRBV9 and TRBJ2-3, with D perhaps assigned TRBD1 or TRBD2 (5 bases each). Trimming took 4 bases from V and 0 from J, leaving 12 bases between them. Per germline, CDR1 SGDLS and CDR2 YYNGEE. The CDR3 length is 15 residues.

This clonotype was counted a few times. The chain joins TRBV12-3 or TRBV12-4 to TRBJ2-5; 10 bases are a match to TRBD2. This CDR3 has 15 residues. V dropped 7 bases and J dropped 3; count of bases not matched to a gene: 8. The DNA of the CDR3 is TGTGCCAGCAATTTTAGCGGGGGGCGTGAAGAGACCCAGTACTTC. Translated: CASNFSGGREETQYF.

The V call is TRBV4-2, the J call TRBJ2-5, with 9 nucleotides matching TRBD2. The junction had 10 bases not matched to a gene; V was cut back by 11 bases and J by 6 bases. Germline loops: CDR1 LGHNA, CDR2 YNFKEQ. The CDR3 loop spans 13 amino acids. This chain's CDR3 is CASRGGAGKTQYF. The DNA of the CDR3 is TGTGCCTCGCGGGGGGGCGCAGGCAAGACCCAGTACTTC.

This chain joins TRBV30 and TRBJ1-1; tentative D call: TRBD1 (6 bases). Trimming took 0 bases from V and 1 from J, leaving 9 bases between them. CDR3 length: 14 amino acids. Germline V gene data show CDR1 as GTSNPN and CDR2 as SVGIG (reference sequence). The CDR3 DNA is TGTGCCTGGAGTGTCGGGACAAAGAACACTGAAGCTTTCTTT. Translation gives CAWSVGTKNTEAFF.

This chain links TRBV11-2 with TRBJ2-5; D remains ambiguous. The CDR3 runs to 13 residues. Germline loops: CDR1 SGHAT, CDR2 FQNNGV. The V end lost 5 bases, the J end lost 5 bases, and 12 bases lay between the germline ends. CDR3 DNA sequence: TGTGCCAGCAGCGAACGGATTAGCGAGACCCAGTACTTC. As protein: CASSERISETQYF.

This chain links TRBV4-3 with TRBJ2-5; D may be TRBD2 (5 bases). The CDR3 is 15 amino acids. The ends were cut back, 0 bases at V and 11 bases at J, with 19 bases in the middle. Germline V lookup: CDR1 LGHNA, CDR2 YSLEER. CDR3 in amino acids: CASSQEEPRVKIQYF. As DNA, the CDR3 is TGCGCCAGCAGCCAAGAAGAGCCGCGGGTAAAGATACAGTACTTC.

The V gene is TRBV13, the J gene TRBJ2-1, with 11 bases lining up with TRBD2. This CDR3 contains 17 residues. With 5 bases clipped from V and 8 bases from J, the junction kept 14 bases outside the gene matches. The germline V gene encodes CDR1 PRHDT and CDR2 FYEKMQ (reference sequence). The CDR3 sequence is CASSPRVAGGPWHEQFF. CDR3 coding DNA: TGTGCCAGCAGCCCCAGGGTAGCGGGGGGGCCTTGGCATGAGCAGTTCTTC.

V and J are TRBV6-5 and TRBJ2-4, with 9 bases identical to TRBD1. The J call is uncertain, as TRBJ2-7 better fits the DNA end. Germline V gives CDR1 MNHEY, CDR2 SVGAGI. This CDR3 has 14 amino acids. In DNA form, the CDR3 reads TGTGCCAGCAGAATTGGACAGGGGATCTACGAGCAGTACTTC. Translated: CASRIGQGIYEQYF.

Note on this clonotype: One end of the junction is discordant with germline, which a read error may explain. The chain recombines TRBV7-2 with TRBJ1-5; unclear D gene. The CDR3 loop spans 13 amino acids. Germline lookup yields CDR1 SGHTA and CDR2 FQGNSA. CDR3: CASSLALGQPQHF. CDR3 sequence (DNA): TGTGCCAGCAGTTTAGCGCTAGGTCAGCCCCAGCATTTT.

The chain links TRBV12-3 or TRBV12-4 to TRBJ1-2; no reliable D call. V was clipped by 6 bases and J by 1 base, with 9 bases between them. The CDR3 has 13 amino acids. This CDR3 reads CASSLIGNYGYTF. The CDR3 nucleotides are TGTGCCAGCAGCCTAATTGGTAACTATGGCTACACCTTC.

This clonotype was detected only a few times. The chain has TRBV6-2 or TRBV6-3 and TRBJ2-5, with D unresolved. The CDR3 covers 12 residues. With 6 bases removed from V and 5 bases from J, the gap between germline ends came to 10 bases. Per the germline V gene, CDR1 is MNHEY and CDR2 is SVGEGT. DNA for the CDR3: TGTGCCAGCAGAGCCGCCAGGGAGACCCAGTACTTC. It is translated as CASRAARETQYF.

This clonotype was counted a few times. This rearrangement joins TRBV3-1 to TRBJ2-3; maybe TRBD2 (6 bases). Germline lookup yields CDR1 LGHDT and CDR2 YNNKEL (reference sequence). V dropped 6 bases and J dropped 2 bases, with 15 bases sitting between them. This CDR3 is built from 15 residues. DNA for the CDR3: TGTGCCAGCAGTCGCGTCGCGGGACCCACAGATACGCAGTATTTT. Protein sequence: CASSRVAGPTDTQYF.

J is TRBJ2-2 and V is TRBV23-1; D not certain. TRBV23-1 is marked as an open reading frame, function uncertain. CDR3 length: 16 residues. V dropped 4 bases and J dropped 4 bases, with 16 bases sitting between them. In nucleotides, the CDR3 is TGCGCCAGCAGTCGATACTACGACATAAGCACCGGGGAGCTGTTTTTT. This gives the protein CASSRYYDISTGELFF.

The chain carries TRBV12-3 or TRBV12-4 and TRBJ1-6; no firm D call. The CDR3 covers 15 residues. Trimming pared 0 bases from V and 7 bases from J, leaving 10 bases between. The CDR3 DNA is TGTGCCAGCAGTTTAGCTTCTAATCAAAATTCACCCCTCCACTTT. This codes for CASSLASNQNSPLHF.

This clonotype has only a few counts. The J gene is TRBJ1-6, the V gene TRBV6-2 or TRBV6-3, with D maybe TRBD1 (5 bases). This CDR3 has 13 amino acids. V lost 2 bases to trimming and J lost 10 bases, with 9 bases between them. Germline V gene data show CDR1 as MNHEY and CDR2 as SVGEGT. The chain's CDR3 is CASSYLGDSPLHF. CDR3 coding DNA: TGTGCCAGCAGTTACCTGGGGGACTCACCCCTCCACTTT.

V usage is TRBV27 and J usage is TRBJ2-1, with no clear D. From germline, CDR1 is MNHEY and CDR2 SMNVEV (reference sequence). Trimming removed 1 base from V and 3 bases from J, with 10 bases in between. CDR3 length: 15 amino acids. As DNA, the CDR3 is TGTGCCAGCAGTTTATTTCCCGCCCTCTACAATGAGCAGTTCTTC. This translates into CASSLFPALYNEQFF.

V and J are TRBV20-1 and TRBJ2-7, with D possibly called TRBD1 or TRBD2 (6 bases each). The germline V gene has CDR1 DFQATT and CDR2 SNEGSKA (reference sequence). V was trimmed by 5 bases and J by 0 bases, leaving 20 bases between them. CDR3 length: 16 amino acids. The CDR3 DNA reads TGCAGTGCTCCAAGGGGGGTTGGACAGCCCTCCTACGAGCAGTACTTC. Its translation is CSAPRGVGQPSYEQYF.

The rearrangement joins TRBV11-2 to TRBJ1-1; D gene ambiguous. With 6 bases removed from V and 1 base from J, the gap between germline ends came to 12 bases. Germline assignment: CDR1 SGHAT and CDR2 FQNNGV. The CDR3 is 14 residues long. In nucleotides, the CDR3 is TGTGCCAGCAGTTCCATTACTGGGAACACTGAAGCTTTCTTT. Protein: CASSSITGNTEAFF.

The chain combines TRBV11-2 with TRBJ2-1, with TRBD2 matching 14 bases. The CDR3 spans 18 residues. V lost 5 bases, J lost 6 bases, and 12 bases stayed unmatched. Germline values: CDR1 SGHAT, CDR2 FQNNGV. The CDR3 DNA follows: TGTGCCAGCAGCCCCCTCGGGACTAGCGGGGGACTCACCAATGAGCAGTTCTTC. It encodes CASSPLGTSGGLTNEQFF.

This clonotype has only a few counts. The J gene is TRBJ1-2, the V gene TRBV2; D not certain. In germline, CDR1 is SNHLY, CDR2 FYNNEI. The CDR3 loop spans 13 amino acids. The V gene lost 1 base and the J gene lost 8 bases, with 11 bases spanning the gap. CDR3 DNA sequence: TGTGCCAGCAGTGAAGTGGGTACCGACGGCTACACCTTC. This gives the protein CASSEVGTDGYTF.

The chain is built from TRBV6-2 or TRBV6-3 and TRBJ2-1; D ambiguous. The CDR3 contains 17 residues. Trimming shortened V by 0 bases and J by 9 bases, and 21 bases separated the two germline ends. Looked up from germline, CDR1 is MNHEY and CDR2 is SVGEGT. CDR3 residues: CASSYSRVRQATGEQFF. The CDR3 bases are TGTGCCAGCAGTTACTCGAGAGTGCGGCAGGCGACGGGTGAGCAGTTCTTC.

V gene TRBV20-1 combines with J gene TRBJ2-1; perhaps D is TRBD1 or TRBD2 (5 bases each). The CDR3 sequence is 12 residues long. From germline, CDR1 is DFQATT and CDR2 SNEGSKA (reference sequence). V lost 7 bases and J 8 bases, leaving 15 bases between the germline ends. The CDR3 DNA reads TGCAGTGTTCAGAGGGGTTTCGATGAGCAGTTCTTC. Its protein product is CSVQRGFDEQFF.

This clonotype was observed many times. The chain recombines TRBV20-1 with TRBJ2-7; TRBD1 might be the D (6 bases). The V and J ends lost 3 bases and 3 bases respectively, with 12 bases between them. CDR1 and CDR2 from the germline V gene are DFQATT and SNEGSKA (reference sequence). CDR3 length equals 13 residues. CDR3 sequence (DNA): TGCAGTGCTAGGGGGGACATAGGCTACGAGCAGTACTTC. It codes for CSARGDIGYEQYF.

This clonotype was seen just once. The V gene is TRBV3-1, the J gene TRBJ2-7; a possible D gene is TRBD1 (6 bases). The CDR3 is 15 residues long. V was clipped by 1 base and J by 9 bases, with 19 bases between them. In germline, CDR1 is LGHDT, CDR2 YNNKEL (reference sequence). CDR3: CASSQGSGRGAWQYF. CDR3 DNA sequence: TGTGCCAGCAGCCAAGGGTCAGGCAGGGGAGCATGGCAGTACTTC.